The sequence of this T cell receptor (beta chain) was determined in a study of blood T cell repertoires in COVID-19. Study in general: Acute-phase and convalescent COVID-19 samples originated in the United States, Italy and Spain. T cells, B-cell-depleted T cells, or PBMCs provided the cDNA or gDNA that served as material.

The V and J ends lost 5 bases and 6 bases respectively, with 14 bases between them. This CDR3 has 13 residues. From germline, CDR1 is SGHTA and CDR2 FQGTGA. As originally analysed: How many nucleated cells were present was estimated from reference gene primer amplification. TCRdb's copy holds only in-frame clones and misses some; the assay was immunoSEQ multiplex PCR. V, J and clone size are those of that table, while D and trimming were read from the DNA. The top ten hold around 17% of the sample, which has about 93,000 clones, 80% seen once. The source material was peripheral blood. This chain connects TRBV7-3 to TRBJ2-7; D gene unclear. This receptor was obtained from a human donor in a cohort sampled during active COVID-19. This CDR3 is CASSTQGGGEQYF. The CDR3 nucleotides are TGTGCCAGCAGCACACAAGGCGGTGGCGAGCAGTACTTC.